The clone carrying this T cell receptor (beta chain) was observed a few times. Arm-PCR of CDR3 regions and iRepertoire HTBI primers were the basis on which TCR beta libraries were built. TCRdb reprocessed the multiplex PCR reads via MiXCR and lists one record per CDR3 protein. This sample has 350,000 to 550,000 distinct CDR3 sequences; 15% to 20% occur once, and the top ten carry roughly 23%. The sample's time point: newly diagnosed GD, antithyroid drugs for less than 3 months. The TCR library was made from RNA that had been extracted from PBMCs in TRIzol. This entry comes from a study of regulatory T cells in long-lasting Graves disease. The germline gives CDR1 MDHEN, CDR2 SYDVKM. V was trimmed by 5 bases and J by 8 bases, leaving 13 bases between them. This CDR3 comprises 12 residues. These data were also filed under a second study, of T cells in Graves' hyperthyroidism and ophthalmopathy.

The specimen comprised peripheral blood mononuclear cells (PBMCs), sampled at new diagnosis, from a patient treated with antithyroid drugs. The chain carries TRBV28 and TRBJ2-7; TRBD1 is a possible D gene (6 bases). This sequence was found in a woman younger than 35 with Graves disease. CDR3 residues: CASSPEGEKQYF. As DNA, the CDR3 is TGTGCCAGCAGTCCTGAGGGGGAAAAGCAGTACTTC.